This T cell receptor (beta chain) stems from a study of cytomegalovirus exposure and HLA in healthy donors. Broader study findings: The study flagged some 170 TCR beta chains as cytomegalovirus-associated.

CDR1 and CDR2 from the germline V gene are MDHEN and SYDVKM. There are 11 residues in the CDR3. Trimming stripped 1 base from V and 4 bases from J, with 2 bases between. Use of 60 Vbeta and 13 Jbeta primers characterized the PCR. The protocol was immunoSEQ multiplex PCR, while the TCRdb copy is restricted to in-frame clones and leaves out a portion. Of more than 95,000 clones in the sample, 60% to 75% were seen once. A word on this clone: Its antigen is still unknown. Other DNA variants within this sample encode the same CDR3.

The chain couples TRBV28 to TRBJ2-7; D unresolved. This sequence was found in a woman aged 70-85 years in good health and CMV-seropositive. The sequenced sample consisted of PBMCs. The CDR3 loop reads CASSLLYEQYF. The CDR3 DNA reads TGTGCCAGCAGTTTATTATACGAGCAGTACTTC.